This T cell receptor beta chain is from a study of blood T cell repertoires in COVID-19. Study-level information: Donors in the United States, Italy and Spain gave samples during acute or convalescent COVID-19. The analysed material was cDNA or gDNA that came from T cells, B-cell-depleted T cells, or PBMCs.

The CDR3 is made up of 14 amino acids. The germline V gene has CDR1 MDHEN and CDR2 SYDVKM. V was trimmed by 3 bases and J by 3 bases, leaving 11 bases between them. In the study's own analysis: Cell counts per sample came from amplifying reference gene primers. Assay: immunoSEQ multiplex PCR; the TCRdb copy retains only in-frame clones and omits some. That table furnishes V, J and clone size, whereas the DNA furnished D and trimming. The table includes fewer than 50,000 clones, around 89% detected once. The sample was peripheral blood. This receptor was identified in a man in his sixties with active or convalescent COVID-19. This chain links TRBV28 with TRBJ2-5; weak D call: TRBD2 (5 bases). Here the CDR3 DNA reads TGTGCCAGCAGTTTGGTCGGGGATGAAGAGACCCAGTACTTC. Translation: CASSLVGDEETQYF.